A selection of T cell receptor beta chains follows, all from one sample in a study of blood T cell repertoires in COVID-19. Sequencing used immunoSEQ multiplex PCR; TCRdb keeps in-frame clones, though not all of them. The sample shows about 260,000 clones, 85% to 90% of them seen only once. Sequencing was carried out using peripheral blood. The receptors originated from a woman in her thirties or forties with acute or convalescent COVID-19. Each CDR3 is given with its conserved first and last residue. D genes are given only for firm matches.

d_call: .; v_call: TRBV13; j_call: TRBJ1-1; cdr3_nt: TGTGCCAGCAGCCCTTCGGGCACTGAAGCTTTCTTT; cdr3_aa: CASSPSGTEAFF
d_call: TRBD2; v_call: TRBV27; j_call: TRBJ2-2; cdr3_nt: TGTGCCAGCAGTTGGGGGGGGAACACCGGGGAGCTGTTTTTT; cdr3_aa: CASSWGGNTGELFF
d_call: TRBD2; v_call: TRBV5-1; j_call: TRBJ2-5; cdr3_nt: TGCGCCAGCAGCGTGGGACTAGCGGGTCAGACCCAGTACTTC; cdr3_aa: CASSVGLAGQTQYF
d_call: .; v_call: TRBV6-5; j_call: TRBJ1-1; cdr3_nt: TGTGCCAGCTTTGGGAATACCCGGGGCACTGAAGCTTTCTTT; cdr3_aa: CASFGNTRGTEAFF
d_call: .; v_call: TRBV9; j_call: TRBJ1-2; cdr3_nt: TGTGCCAGCAGCCCCTCTCCGGGTGGTCAGGGTCTAACTAACTATGGCTACACCTTC; cdr3_aa: CASSPSPGGQGLTNYGYTF
d_call: .; v_call: TRBV11-2; j_call: TRBJ1-6; cdr3_nt: TGTGCCAGCAGCTTAGTCCAGGGTTATAATTCACCCCTCCACTTT; cdr3_aa: CASSLVQGYNSPLHF
d_call: .; v_call: TRBV19; j_call: TRBJ1-2; cdr3_nt: TGTGCCAGTAGTATTCTATGGCAGGGGTATGGCTACACCTTC; cdr3_aa: CASSILWQGYGYTF
d_call: .; v_call: TRBV5-8; j_call: TRBJ1-1; cdr3_nt: TGTGCCAGCAGCTTGAACAGGAGAAACACTGAAGCTTTCTTT; cdr3_aa: CASSLNRRNTEAFF
d_call: .; v_call: TRBV6-5; j_call: TRBJ1-5; cdr3_nt: TGTGCCAGCAGTCCCCACGGGCAGCCCCAGCATTTT; cdr3_aa: CASSPHGQPQHF
d_call: .; v_call: TRBV6-5; j_call: TRBJ1-1; cdr3_nt: TGTGCCAGCAGTCTCAGAGGGTGGAAGTCTGAAGCTTTCTTT; cdr3_aa: CASSLRGWKSEAFF
d_call: .; v_call: TRBV7-3; j_call: TRBJ1-3; cdr3_nt: TGTGCCAGCAGTACCCCAGGGGAGGGAGCTGGAAACACCATATATTTT; cdr3_aa: CASSTPGEGAGNTIYF
d_call: TRBD1; v_call: TRBV5-1; j_call: TRBJ1-2; cdr3_nt: TGCGCCAGCAGCTCCGACAGGGGTGACTATGGCTACACCTTC; cdr3_aa: CASSSDRGDYGYTF
d_call: .; v_call: TRBV6-5; j_call: TRBJ1-1; cdr3_nt: TGTGCCAGCAGCCGCCCAAAGGGGGAAACTGAAGCTTTCTTT; cdr3_aa: CASSRPKGETEAFF
d_call: .; v_call: TRBV19; j_call: TRBJ1-6; cdr3_nt: TGTGCCAGTAGTATCTCCGGCCACTACCGAGGTTCACCCCTCCACTTT; cdr3_aa: CASSISGHYRGSPLHF
d_call: TRBD1; v_call: TRBV9; j_call: TRBJ1-1; cdr3_nt: TGTGCCAGCAGCGTAGGTTTGTGGGACAGGGCCACTGAAGCTTTCTTT; cdr3_aa: CASSVGLWDRATEAFF
d_call: .; v_call: TRBV6-5; j_call: TRBJ1-2; cdr3_nt: TGTGCCACCTCTTGGCGGGTCTATGGCTACACCTTC; cdr3_aa: CATSWRVYGYTF
d_call: TRBD1; v_call: TRBV2; j_call: TRBJ1-2; cdr3_nt: TGTGCCAGCAGTGAATCGGCAGGGGGGAGTGGCTACACCTTC; cdr3_aa: CASSESAGGSGYTF
d_call: TRBD1; v_call: TRBV10-2; j_call: TRBJ2-5; cdr3_nt: TGCGCCAGCAGTGCGGGACAGGGGGTTCAAGAGACCCAGTACTTC; cdr3_aa: CASSAGQGVQETQYF
d_call: TRBD2; v_call: TRBV3-1/TRBV3-2; j_call: TRBJ2-1; cdr3_nt: TGTGCCAGCAGCCTAGCGGGCCCGAATTACCGCAATGAGCAGTTCTTC; cdr3_aa: CASSLAGPNYRNEQFF
d_call: .; v_call: TRBV12-5; j_call: TRBJ2-3; cdr3_nt: TGTGCTAGTGGTCAACAGGGCCGCACAGATACGCAGTATTTT; cdr3_aa: CASGQQGRTDTQYF
d_call: .; v_call: TRBV30; j_call: TRBJ1-6; cdr3_nt: TGTGCCTGGAGTAACTCCGCCGATTCACCCCTCCACTTT; cdr3_aa: CAWSNSADSPLHF
d_call: TRBD2; v_call: TRBV7-9; j_call: TRBJ2-1; cdr3_nt: TGTGCCAGCAGCTCCACTAGCGGGGGCCAATACAATGAGCAGTTCTTC; cdr3_aa: CASSSTSGGQYNEQFF
d_call: .; v_call: TRBV4-1; j_call: TRBJ2-5; cdr3_nt: TGCGCCAGCAGCACAGTTTCCCAAGAGACCCAGTACTTC; cdr3_aa: CASSTVSQETQYF
d_call: .; v_call: TRBV6-5; j_call: TRBJ1-6; cdr3_nt: TGTGCCAGTAAGGGGCCAGGGTCCTATAATTCACCCCTCCACTTT; cdr3_aa: CASKGPGSYNSPLHF
d_call: TRBD2; v_call: TRBV5-1; j_call: TRBJ2-1; cdr3_nt: TGCGCCAGCAGCTTAGATAGCGGGGGTCAGGCTGAGCAGTTCTTC; cdr3_aa: CASSLDSGGQAEQFF